The entry that follows covers one T cell receptor (beta chain) sequence. Its antigen is currently unknown. The entry originates in a study of OX40 agonist ivuxolimab in advanced cancers. Trimming took off 1 base at V and 2 bases at J, with 8 bases between the two ends. In germline, CDR1 is SGHVS, CDR2 FQNEAQ. This CDR3 region has 15 residues. The study, taken as a whole, reports: Fewer expanded clones were found on average in CD4+ than in CD8+ T cells. Dosing at 0.1 to 3.0 mg/kg was accompanied by clonal expansion of CD4+ and CD8+ blood T cells by week 6.

Repertoires were generated with immunoSEQ multiplex PCR, while TCRdb's copy carries only in-frame clones and drops some. The sample has 60,000 to 75,000 clones; roughly 88% are singletons. The source was CD4+ or CD8+ T cells sorted from blood, collected in a trial of the OX40 agonist ivuxolimab. The V call is TRBV7-8, the J call TRBJ1-4; D unresolved. The origin of this receptor is an adult with an advanced solid tumor such as melanoma, head and neck, liver or kidney cancer. The CDR3 region has the DNA TGTGCCAGCAGCTTAGTAGGCCGTACTAATGAAAAACTGTTTTTT. This translates into CASSLVGRTNEKLFF.